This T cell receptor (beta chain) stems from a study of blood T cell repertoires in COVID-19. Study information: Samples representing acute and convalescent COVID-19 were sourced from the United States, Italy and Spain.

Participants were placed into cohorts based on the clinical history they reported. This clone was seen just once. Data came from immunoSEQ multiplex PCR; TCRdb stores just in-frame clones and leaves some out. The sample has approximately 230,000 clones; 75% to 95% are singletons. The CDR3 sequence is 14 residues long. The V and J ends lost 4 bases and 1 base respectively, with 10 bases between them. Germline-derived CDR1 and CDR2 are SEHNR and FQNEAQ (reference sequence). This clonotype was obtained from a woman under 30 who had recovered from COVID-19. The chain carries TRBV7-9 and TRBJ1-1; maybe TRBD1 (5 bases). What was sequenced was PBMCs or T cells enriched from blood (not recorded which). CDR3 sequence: CASSSPGGNTEAFF. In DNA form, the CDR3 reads TGTGCCAGCAGCTCCCCCGGGGGGAACACTGAAGCTTTCTTT.